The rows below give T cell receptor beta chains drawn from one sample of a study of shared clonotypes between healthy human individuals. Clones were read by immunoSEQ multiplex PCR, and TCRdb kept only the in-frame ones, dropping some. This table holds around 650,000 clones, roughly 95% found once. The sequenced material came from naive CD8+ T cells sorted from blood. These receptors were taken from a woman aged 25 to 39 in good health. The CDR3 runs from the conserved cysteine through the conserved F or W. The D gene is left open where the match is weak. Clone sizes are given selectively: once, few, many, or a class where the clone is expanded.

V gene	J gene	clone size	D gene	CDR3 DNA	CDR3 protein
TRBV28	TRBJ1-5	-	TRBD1	TGTGCCAGCAGTTTCCGGACAGGGAATCAGCCCCAGCATTTT	CASSFRTGNQPQHF
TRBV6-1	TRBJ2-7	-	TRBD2	TGTGCCAGCAGTGAAGCTAGCGGGGGAGTATTGAGGGAGCAGTACTTC	CASSEASGGVLREQYF
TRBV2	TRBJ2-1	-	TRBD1	TGTGCCAGCAGACCGGGACAGGGAAACAATGAGCAGTTCTTC	CASRPGQGNNEQFF
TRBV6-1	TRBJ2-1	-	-	TGTGCCAGCGGAATCTACAATGAGCAGTTCTTC	CASGIYNEQFF
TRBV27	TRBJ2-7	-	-	TGTGCCAGCAGTTTATCGGGGGTCAGAGCCTACGAGCAGTACTTC	CASSLSGVRAYEQYF
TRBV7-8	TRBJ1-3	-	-	TGTGCCAGCAGCTTAGTCTGGGACATCTCTGGAAACACCATATATTTT	CASSLVWDISGNTIYF
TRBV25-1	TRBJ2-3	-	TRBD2	TGTGCCAGCGGGGAACTAGCGGCTAAGCACACAGATACGCAGTATTTT	CASGELAAKHTDTQYF
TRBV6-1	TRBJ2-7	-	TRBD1	TGTGCCAGCAGGGGGGCCGGGACAGGCTACGAGCAGTACTTC	CASRGAGTGYEQYF
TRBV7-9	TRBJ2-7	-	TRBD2	TGTGCCAGCAGCAAGACTAGCGGGATGGACTCCTACGAGCAGTACTTC	CASSKTSGMDSYEQYF
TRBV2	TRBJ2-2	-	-	TGTGCCAGCAGGGTGTACTTAACCGGGGAGCTGTTTTTT	CASRVYLTGELFF
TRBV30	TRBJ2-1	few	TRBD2	TGTGCCTGGAGCCGGGGACTAGCGGGAGATAATGAGCAGTTCTTC	CAWSRGLAGDNEQFF
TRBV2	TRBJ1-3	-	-	TGTGCCAGCAGAAACAGGCTTAGCCCTTCATCCACTGGAAACACCATATATTTT	CASRNRLSPSSTGNTIYF
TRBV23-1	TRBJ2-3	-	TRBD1	TGCGCCAGCAGCCAGGGACAGGGGGCTTATACGCAGTATTTT	CASSQGQGAYTQYF
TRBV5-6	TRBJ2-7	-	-	TGTGCCAGCAGCTTATCGACGGGGGAGCAGTACTTC	CASSLSTGEQYF
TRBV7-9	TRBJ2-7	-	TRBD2	TGTGCCAGCAGGCCCCTAGCGGCAAGCTCCTACGAGCAGTACTTC	CASRPLAASSYEQYF
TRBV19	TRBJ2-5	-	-	TGTGCCAGTAGTATCACAGGGTCTTGGGAGACCCAGTACTTC	CASSITGSWETQYF
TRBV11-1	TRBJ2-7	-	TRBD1	TGTGCCAGCAGCCCTGGGACAGGGGGTTTCGAGCAGTACTTC	CASSPGTGGFEQYF
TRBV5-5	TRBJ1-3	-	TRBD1	TGTGCCAGCAGCTTTAGGCTGGGCACAGGGGCAGGAAACACCATATATTTT	CASSFRLGTGAGNTIYF
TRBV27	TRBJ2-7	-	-	TGTGCCAGCAGTCCCCTTAGTGGCTCCTACGAGCAGTACTTC	CASSPLSGSYEQYF
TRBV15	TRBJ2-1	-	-	TGTGCCACCAGCAATGTTCGTACCGGAGAGGGGTTCTTC	CATSNVRTGEGFF
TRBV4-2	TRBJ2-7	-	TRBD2	TGTGCCAGCAGCCAAGATCCCCGCGCGGGAGGAGAGCAGTACTTC	CASSQDPRAGGEQYF
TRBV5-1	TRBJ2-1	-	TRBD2	TGCGCCAGCAGCCTCGATTTCGGGGGGGACGATGAGCAGTTCTTC	CASSLDFGGDDEQFF
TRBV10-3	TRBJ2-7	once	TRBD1	TGTGCCATCAGTGAGAGGGACAGGGTCTACGAGCAGTACTTC	CAISERDRVYEQYF
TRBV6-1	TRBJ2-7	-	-	TGTGCCAGCAGCGCAGTCTGGACGGAGAAGGGCGAGCAGTACTTC	CASSAVWTEKGEQYF
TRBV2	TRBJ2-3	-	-	TGTGCCAGCAGTGAGGTGGGCACAGCAGATACGCAGTATTTT	CASSEVGTADTQYF
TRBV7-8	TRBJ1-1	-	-	TGTGCCAGCAGCTTGGCCTTGGGCACAACTCCGAACACTGAAGCTTTCTTT	CASSLALGTTPNTEAFF
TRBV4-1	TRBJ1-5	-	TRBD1	TGCGCCAGCAGCCCAGGAGACAGGGAGAATCAGCCCCAGCATTTT	CASSPGDRENQPQHF
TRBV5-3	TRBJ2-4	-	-	TGTGCCAGAAGTCAAGACTGCTTC	CARSQDCF
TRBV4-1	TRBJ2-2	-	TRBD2	TGCGCCAGCAGCCTCCTCACCGGGACTAGCGGGAGAGGGGGCGGGGAGCTGTTTTTT	CASSLLTGTSGRGGGELFF
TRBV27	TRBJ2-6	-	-	TGTGCCAGCTCGGACCGCGGGGCCAACGTCCTGACTTTC	CASSDRGANVLTF
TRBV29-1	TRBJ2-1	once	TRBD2	TGCAGCGTTGGCGGAGGTTTGGCTAGCGGGAGAAATGAGCAGTTCTTC	CSVGGGLASGRNEQFF
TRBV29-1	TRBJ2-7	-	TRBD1	TGCAGCGCACGGGACAGAGAAACCTACGAGCAGTACTTC	CSARDRETYEQYF
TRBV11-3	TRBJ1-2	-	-	TGTGCCAGCAGCGGGGACCATCGGGATGGCTACACCTTC	CASSGDHRDGYTF
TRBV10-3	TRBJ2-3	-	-	TGTGCCATCAGTGAGTCGTTAGGTAGCACAGATACGCAGTATTTT	CAISESLGSTDTQYF
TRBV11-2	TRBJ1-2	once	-	TGTGCCAGCAGCTTAGGAGGTGGTAACTATGGCTACACCTTC	CASSLGGGNYGYTF
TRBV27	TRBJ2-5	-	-	TGTGCCAGCAGTTTATATAGTGGGGAGACCCAGTACTTC	CASSLYSGETQYF
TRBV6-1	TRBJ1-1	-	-	TGTGCCAGCAGTGAAGACTTCACTGAAGCTTTCTTT	CASSEDFTEAFF
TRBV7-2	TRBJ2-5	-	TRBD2	TGTGCCAGCAGCTTATTCCTTTGGGGGACTAGCGGGAGTTATGAGACCCAGTACTTC	CASSLFLWGTSGSYETQYF
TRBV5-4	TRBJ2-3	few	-	TGTGCCAGCAGCTTGGGTGGGGGTATGGATACGCAGTATTTT	CASSLGGGMDTQYF
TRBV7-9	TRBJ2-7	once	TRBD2	TGTGCCAGCAGCCGAATGACTAGCGGGACCTACGAGCAGTACTTC	CASSRMTSGTYEQYF
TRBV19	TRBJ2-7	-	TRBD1	TGTGCCAGTAAGTCCCGGACAGGGGTTCGCGAGCAGTACTTC	CASKSRTGVREQYF
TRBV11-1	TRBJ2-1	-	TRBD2	TGTGCCAGCAGCTTAGGGGCGGGCGGGAGTATCTACAATGAGCAGTTCTTC	CASSLGAGGSIYNEQFF
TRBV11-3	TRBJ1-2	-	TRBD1	TGTGCCAGCAGCTTAGATAGGGACAGGCCTAACTATGGCTACACCTTC	CASSLDRDRPNYGYTF
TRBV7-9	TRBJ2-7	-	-	TGTGCCAGCACCACCCCCGGGGCTTACGAGCAGTACTTC	CASTTPGAYEQYF
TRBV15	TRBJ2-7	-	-	TGTGCCACCAGCAGAGATATCGGGCAGGGCAACGAGCAGTACTTC	CATSRDIGQGNEQYF
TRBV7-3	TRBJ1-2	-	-	TGTGCCAGCAGCTTAGGCCCTAATGGCTACACCTTC	CASSLGPNGYTF
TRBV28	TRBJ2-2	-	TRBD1	TGTGCCAGCAGTTACCTCGGGACAGGGGGCACCGGGGAGCTGTTTTTT	CASSYLGTGGTGELFF
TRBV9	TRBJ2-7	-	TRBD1	TGTGCCAGCAGCTCCCGGGGTTGGGACAGGCGCATGGGCGAGCAGTACTTC	CASSSRGWDRRMGEQYF
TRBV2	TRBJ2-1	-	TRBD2	TGTGCCAGCAGTGAAGCGAAACTAGCGGGAGGGTCCTACAATGAGCAGTTCTTC	CASSEAKLAGGSYNEQFF
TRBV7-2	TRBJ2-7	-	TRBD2	TGTGCCAGCAGCCGACTAGCGGGAGCCTACGAGCAGTACTTC	CASSRLAGAYEQYF
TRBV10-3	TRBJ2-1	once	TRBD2	TGTGCCGGCGGGGGGGGACCATACAATGAGCAGTTCTTC	CAGGGGPYNEQFF
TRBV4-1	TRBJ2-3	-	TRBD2	TGCGCCAGCAGCGACACTAGCGATAGCACAGATACGCAGTATTTT	CASSDTSDSTDTQYF
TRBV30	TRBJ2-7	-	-	TGTGCCTGGAGTGTGGTTTTGGACTCGAGTTACGAGCAGTACTTC	CAWSVVLDSSYEQYF
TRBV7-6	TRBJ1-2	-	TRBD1	TGTGCCAGCAGCCGGACCGGGACAGGGGATGGCTACACCTTC	CASSRTGTGDGYTF